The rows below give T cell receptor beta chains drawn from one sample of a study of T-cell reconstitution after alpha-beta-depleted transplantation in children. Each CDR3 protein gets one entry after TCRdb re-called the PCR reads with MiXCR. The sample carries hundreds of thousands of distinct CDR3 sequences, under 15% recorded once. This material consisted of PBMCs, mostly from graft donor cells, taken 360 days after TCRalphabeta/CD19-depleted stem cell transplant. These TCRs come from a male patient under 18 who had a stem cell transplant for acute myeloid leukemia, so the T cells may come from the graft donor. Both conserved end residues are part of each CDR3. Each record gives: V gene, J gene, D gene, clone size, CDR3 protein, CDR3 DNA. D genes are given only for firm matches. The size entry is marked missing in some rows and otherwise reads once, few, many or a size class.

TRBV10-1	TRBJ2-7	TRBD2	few	CATELGLAGSYEQYF	TGCGCCACCGAACTTGGACTAGCGGGATCCTACGAGCAGTACTTC
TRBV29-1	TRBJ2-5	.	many	CSVGRTEETQYF	TGCAGCGTTGGGCGGACAGAAGAGACCCAGTACTTC
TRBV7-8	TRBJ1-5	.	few	CASSSYSQPQHF	TGTGCCAGCAGCTCCTACAGTCAGCCCCAGCATTTT
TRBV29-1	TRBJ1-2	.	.	CSVEQIYGYTF	TGCAGCGTTGAACAGATCTATGGCTACACCTTC
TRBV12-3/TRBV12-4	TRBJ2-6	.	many	CASTLTGTGANVLTF	TGTGCCAGCACCCTAACAGGGACTGGGGCCAACGTCCTGACTTTC
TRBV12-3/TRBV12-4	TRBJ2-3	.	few	CASSFGDLGSDTQYF	TGTGCCAGCAGTTTTGGCGACCTCGGCTCAGATACGCAGTATTTT
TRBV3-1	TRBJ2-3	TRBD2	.	CASSSGSGKDTQYF	TGTGCCAGCAGTTCCGGTAGCGGGAAGGATACGCAGTATTTT
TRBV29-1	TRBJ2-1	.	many	CSVAFGTDEQFF	TGCAGCGTCGCCTTTGGGACCGATGAGCAGTTCTTC
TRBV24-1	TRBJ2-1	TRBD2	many	CATSDLQGTSGGEQFF	TGTGCCACCAGTGATTTGCAGGGGACTAGCGGAGGTGAGCAGTTCTTC
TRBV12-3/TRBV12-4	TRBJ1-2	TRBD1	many	CASSFAGTGEGYTF	TGTGCCAGCAGTTTCGCCGGGACAGGGGAAGGCTACACCTTC
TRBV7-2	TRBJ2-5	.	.	CASTENRIPRETQYF	TGTGCCAGCACCGAGAACAGGATTCCGCGAGAGACCCAGTACTTC
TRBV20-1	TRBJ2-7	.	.	CSAREAGDEQYF	TGCAGTGCTAGAGAAGCAGGTGACGAGCAGTACTTC
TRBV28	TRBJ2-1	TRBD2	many	CASRPDLAGRYNEQFF	TGTGCCAGCAGACCGGACCTAGCGGGACGATACAATGAGCAGTTCTTC
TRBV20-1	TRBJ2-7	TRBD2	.	CCARVRGLAVTYEQYF	TGCTGTGCTAGAGTGCGGGGACTAGCGGTGACCTACGAGCAGTACTTC
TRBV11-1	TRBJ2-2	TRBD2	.	CASSLGNLAGWNTGELFF	TGTGCCAGCAGCTTAGGGAATCTAGCGGGATGGAACACCGGGGAGCTGTTTTTT
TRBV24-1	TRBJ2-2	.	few	CATSDPTPSGELFF	TGTGCCACCAGTGACCCAACTCCCTCCGGGGAGCTGTTTTTT
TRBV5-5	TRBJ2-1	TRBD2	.	CASSPWTSATYNEQFF	TGTGCCAGCAGCCCTTGGACTAGCGCGACCTACAATGAGCAGTTCTTC
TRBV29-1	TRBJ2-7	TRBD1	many	CSVLGGADGSYEQYF	TGCAGCGTCCTAGGGGGCGCAGACGGCTCCTACGAGCAGTACTTC
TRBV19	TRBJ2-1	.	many	CASSILNEAPQQFF	TGCGCCAGTAGTATCCTCAATGAGGCCCCTCAGCAGTTCTTC
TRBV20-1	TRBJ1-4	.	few	CSARKATNEKLFF	TGCAGTGCTAGAAAGGCAACTAATGAAAAACTGTTTTTT
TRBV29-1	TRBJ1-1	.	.	CSVEVSLGTEAFF	TGCAGCGTTGAAGTCAGCCTAGGCACTGAAGCTTTCTTT
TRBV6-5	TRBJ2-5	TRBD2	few	CASSYSKLAGETQYF	TGTGCCAGCAGTTACTCGAAGTTAGCGGGAGAGACCCAGTACTTC
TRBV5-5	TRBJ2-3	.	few	CASSGDWAQGTQYF	TGTGCCAGCAGCGGGGACTGGGCCCAAGGTACGCAGTATTTT
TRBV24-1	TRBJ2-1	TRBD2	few	CATSQAGLAGDNEQFF	TGTGCCACCAGCCAAGCGGGACTAGCGGGAGACAATGAGCAGTTCTTC
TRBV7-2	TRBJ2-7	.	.	CASSLAPATSYEQYF	TGTGCCAGCAGCTTAGCCCCCGCTACATCCTACGAGCAGTACTTC